This TCR beta chain was sequenced in a study of T cell responses to AZD1222 COVID-19 vaccine (dated by TCRdb to the early 2020s). Broadly, across the study: A total of 233 trial participants underwent TCR sequencing, of whom roughly 210 had received two doses of AZD1222 and about 25 had received two doses of the MenACWY control vaccine. Trial participants were enrolled by age into subgroups of 18-55, 56-69 and 70-plus years, and 148, 28 and 57 TCR-sequenced participants, respectively, were included in these subgroups. On the study overall, not on this receptor specifically: In the small 56-69-year group, the increase in depth fell short of significance, most likely because of low power. Spike-specific TCR breadth and depth rose significantly after two AZD1222 doses compared with day 0 and with MenACWY recipients. Vaccine-associated CD4 TCRs spanned the whole spike protein, with dominant responses in regions 160-218 and 743-854. Conclusions about previously exposed vaccinees are limited because only five to seven AZD1222 recipients were SARS-CoV-2 seropositive at baseline. Most participants were white British and females outnumbered males, and the authors suggested that clonal diversity may have been underestimated. Because no day 14 peak-response samples were available, the repertoires could be characterized only after the peak T cell response. Reportedly, close to half of the unique spike-specific TCRs recognized epitopes lying outside the regions that are mutated in the B.1.351 and B.1.1.7 variants.

CDR1 and CDR2 are read off the germline V gene as MNHEY and SVGAGI. Taken from cysteine to phenylalanine, the CDR3 has 14 residues. The sequence is cut down to CDR3 DNA, 42 bases in frame from base 1. Deletion took 2 bases off V and 1 base off J, with a span of 8 bases between the germline ends. This specimen's time point label, interpreted: about 28 days (+/-7) after the second vaccine dose. Because spike-specific TCR depth and breadth did not differ between the two schedules, AZD1222 recipients who got a second dose at roughly 4 weeks were pooled with those who got a second dose at roughly 12 weeks. Vaccinee samples came from UK trials COV001 and COV002, including a single-blind randomized controlled phase 2/3 trial of AZD1222 (ChAdOx1 nCoV-19) in healthy adults. Trial participant PBMC samples were collected at day 0 and day 28 after the second dose for TCRbeta chain sequencing. A note on this clone: There is no known antigen for this receptor. One base away there is no much larger clone; base qualities are not given.

The CDR3 regions of human TCRbeta chains were subjected to immunosequencing. Processing in the source paper ran as follows. TCRs in the repertoires were compared against a reference library of SARS-CoV-2-specific TCRs that had been generated with the MIRA antigen-specificity platform. Breadth was defined as the fraction of unique TCRs that were SARS-CoV-2-associated. Depth was defined as the fraction of total T cells that were SARS-CoV-2-associated. Each spike-specific TCR was assigned to its reactive spike region and to a CD4 or CD8 class using the MIRA data. Log10-transformed breadth and depth values were compared by one-way ANOVA with Sidak's multiple comparisons tests. What TCRdb holds here is the immuneACCESS table cut down to in-frame rearrangements. Part of the clones is not present; checked against another copy, under half of the missing clones reflect an unresolved V gene, and the others are unexplained. V and J calls plus clone size are reproduced from that table; the DNA served to infer D and trimming. A total of about 83,000 clones appear in this sample, approximately 85% of them only once. In total, the top ten clones hold around 3.6% of the sample.

The clonotype comes from an adult who received the AZD1222 COVID-19 vaccine. The chain is made from TRBV6-5 and TRBJ1-1, with the identity of the D gene unclear. The sample here was peripheral blood, taken 28 days after the second AZD1222 dose. This receptor carries the CDR3 CASSYGSRNTEAFF. In nucleotides, the sequence is TGTGCCAGCAGTTACGGGAGCAGGAACACTGAAGCTTTCTTT.